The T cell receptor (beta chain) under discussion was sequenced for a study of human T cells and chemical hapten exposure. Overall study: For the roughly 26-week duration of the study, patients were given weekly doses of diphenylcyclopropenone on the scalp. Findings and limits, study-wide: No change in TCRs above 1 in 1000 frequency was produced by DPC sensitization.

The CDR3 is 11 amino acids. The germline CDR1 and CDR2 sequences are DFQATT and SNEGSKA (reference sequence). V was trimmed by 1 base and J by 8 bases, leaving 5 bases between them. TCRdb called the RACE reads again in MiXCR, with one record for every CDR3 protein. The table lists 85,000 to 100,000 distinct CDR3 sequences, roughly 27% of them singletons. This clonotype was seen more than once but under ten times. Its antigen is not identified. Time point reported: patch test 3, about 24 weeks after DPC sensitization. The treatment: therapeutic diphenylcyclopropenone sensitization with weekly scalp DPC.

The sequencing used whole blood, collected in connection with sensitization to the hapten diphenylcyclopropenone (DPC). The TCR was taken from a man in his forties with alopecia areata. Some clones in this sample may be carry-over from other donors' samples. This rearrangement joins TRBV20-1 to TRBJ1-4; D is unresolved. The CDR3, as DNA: TGCAGTGCTAGAGTGACGGAAAAACTGTTTTTT. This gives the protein CSARVTEKLFF.